Listed below are T cell receptor beta chains from one sample, sequenced in a study of cytomegalovirus exposure and HLA in healthy donors. The method was immunoSEQ multiplex PCR; TCRdb's version includes in-frame clones alone and lacks a portion of them. This table has approximately 90,000 clones, around 77% appearing once. Sequencing used PBMCs. The source is a man aged 25 to 40 in good health and CMV-seronegative. The CDR3 runs from the conserved cysteine through the conserved F or W. A D gene is named only where the DNA matches it firmly. A clone size is listed for some rows: how often the clone was seen (once, few, many), or a class if it is expanded.

size: NA; V: TRBV9; D: TRBD1; J: TRBJ2-2; DNA: TGTGCCAGCAGCCTTCCTAGGACAGGGGTTAACACCGGGGAGCTGTTTTTT; CDR3: CASSLPRTGVNTGELFF
size: NA; V: TRBV5-6; D: NA; J: TRBJ1-2; DNA: TGTGCCAGCAGCTTGTACACTGGCTACACCTTC; CDR3: CASSLYTGYTF
size: large; V: TRBV19; D: TRBD1; J: TRBJ1-2; DNA: TGTGCCAGTAGGCTAACACCGGGACAGGGGGACTATGGCTACACCTTC; CDR3: CASRLTPGQGDYGYTF
size: once; V: TRBV9; D: TRBD1; J: TRBJ2-2; DNA: TGTGCCAGCAGCGTAGCAGGACAGGGTATCGACACCGGGGAGCTGTTTTTT; CDR3: CASSVAGQGIDTGELFF
size: NA; V: TRBV6-5; D: NA; J: TRBJ2-2; DNA: TGTGCCAGCAGCCTAAATTTGGGGCGTCCCGGGGAGCTGTTTTTT; CDR3: CASSLNLGRPGELFF
size: NA; V: TRBV30; D: TRBD1; J: TRBJ1-2; DNA: TGTGCCTGGAGTGCGACAGGGACCTATGGCTACACCTTC; CDR3: CAWSATGTYGYTF
size: few; V: TRBV10-1; D: NA; J: TRBJ1-3; DNA: TGCGCCAGCAGTGAGTGGGAGTTGACTGGGAAGGAAGGCTCTGGAAACACCATATATTTT; CDR3: CASSEWELTGKEGSGNTIYF
size: NA; V: TRBV6-6; D: TRBD1; J: TRBJ1-1; DNA: TGTGCCAGCAGACCCGGGACAGGGGGTCGGGTAACTGAAGCTTTCTTT; CDR3: CASRPGTGGRVTEAFF
size: few; V: TRBV4-2; D: NA; J: TRBJ2-2; DNA: TGTGCCAGCAGTCCAATAGTCGGGGGAGGATCCACCGGGGAGCTGTTTTTT; CDR3: CASSPIVGGGSTGELFF
size: NA; V: TRBV10-3; D: NA; J: TRBJ1-2; DNA: TGTGCCATCAGTGAGTCGGCCCGGACAGCTGGCTACACCTTC; CDR3: CAISESARTAGYTF
size: NA; V: TRBV2; D: NA; J: TRBJ1-4; DNA: TGTGCCAGCAGCGCGGTAACTAGTGAAAAACTGTTTTTT; CDR3: CASSAVTSEKLFF
size: NA; V: TRBV7-2; D: NA; J: TRBJ2-2; DNA: TGTGCCAGCAGCACCGGACAGAGCCCAACCGGGGAGCTGTTTTTT; CDR3: CASSTGQSPTGELFF
size: NA; V: TRBV5-1; D: NA; J: TRBJ2-7; DNA: TGCGCCAGCAGCGAGACAGCTTACCCCTACGAGCAGTACTTC; CDR3: CASSETAYPYEQYF
size: NA; V: TRBV7-2; D: TRBD1; J: TRBJ1-1; DNA: TGTGCCAGCATCCGGACAGGGGGCAGGCTAGCTTTCTTT; CDR3: CASIRTGGRLAFF
size: few; V: TRBV11-2; D: TRBD1; J: TRBJ1-1; DNA: TGTGCCAGCAGCTTCCGACAGGGAGGCACTGAAGCTTTCTTT; CDR3: CASSFRQGGTEAFF
size: NA; V: TRBV6-1; D: NA; J: TRBJ2-5; DNA: TGTGCCAGCAGTGTGGGGATACTAGTACTAGGGCAAGAGACCCAGTACTTC; CDR3: CASSVGILVLGQETQYF
size: NA; V: TRBV7-2; D: TRBD2; J: TRBJ2-2; DNA: TGTGCCAGCAGCTTAAGCCCAGGACTAGCGGGGTTGTTTACCGGGGAGCTGTTTTTT; CDR3: CASSLSPGLAGLFTGELFF
size: NA; V: TRBV7-2; D: TRBD1; J: TRBJ1-6; DNA: TGTGCCAGCATGGACCCGGGACAGGGGAATTCACCCCTCCACTTT; CDR3: CASMDPGQGNSPLHF
size: NA; V: TRBV6-1; D: TRBD1; J: TRBJ1-5; DNA: TGTGCCAGCAGTGGATCCGGGACAGTGGGAGATAGCAATCAGCCCCAGCATTTT; CDR3: CASSGSGTVGDSNQPQHF
size: NA; V: TRBV5-1; D: TRBD1; J: TRBJ1-3; DNA: TGCGCCAGCAGCGCTTCAGGGGGCGGAAACACCATATATTTT; CDR3: CASSASGGGNTIYF
size: NA; V: TRBV27; D: TRBD1; J: TRBJ2-7; DNA: TGTGCCAGCAGAGGGACAGGGGCCCCCCTATACGAGCAGTACTTC; CDR3: CASRGTGAPLYEQYF
size: NA; V: TRBV2; D: NA; J: TRBJ1-5; DNA: TGTGCCAGCACAAGGGAGTCGGCCGGCAATCAGCCCCAGCATTTT; CDR3: CASTRESAGNQPQHF
size: NA; V: TRBV11-2; D: NA; J: TRBJ1-5; DNA: TGTGCCAGCAGCTCCCGGGGGAACAATCAGCCCCAGCATTTT; CDR3: CASSSRGNNQPQHF
size: NA; V: TRBV14; D: TRBD2; J: TRBJ2-5; DNA: TGTGCCAGCAGCCACCTAACCGGGACTAGCGGGAGAATGACGGGAGAGACCCAGTACTTC; CDR3: CASSHLTGTSGRMTGETQYF
size: NA; V: TRBV27; D: NA; J: TRBJ1-1; DNA: TGTGCCAGCAGTTCGAGACAGGAGAACACTGAAGCTTTCTTT; CDR3: CASSSRQENTEAFF
size: NA; V: TRBV2; D: TRBD1; J: TRBJ2-7; DNA: TGTGCCAGCAGTGAAACCACAGGGGGCCCCTTCTCCTACGAGCAGTACTTC; CDR3: CASSETTGGPFSYEQYF
size: NA; V: TRBV9; D: TRBD1; J: TRBJ1-4; DNA: TGTGCCAGCAGCGCGGGACAGTTTGCAACTAATGAAAAACTGTTTTTT; CDR3: CASSAGQFATNEKLFF
size: NA; V: TRBV15; D: NA; J: TRBJ1-5; DNA: TGTGCCACCAGCAGAGCGGTAAGGGCGGGGGATCAGCCCCAGCATTTT; CDR3: CATSRAVRAGDQPQHF
size: NA; V: TRBV2; D: NA; J: TRBJ1-3; DNA: TGTGCCAGCAGTCGGCGGGCAGCGGGAAACACCATATATTTT; CDR3: CASSRRAAGNTIYF
size: NA; V: TRBV25-1; D: TRBD2; J: TRBJ2-7; DNA: TGTGCCAGCAGGTCAAGCGGGAGCTCCTACGAGCAGTACTTC; CDR3: CASRSSGSSYEQYF
size: NA; V: TRBV25-1; D: TRBD2; J: TRBJ2-1; DNA: TGTGCCAGCAGTGACATAGCGGGGGGTCAAACCTACAATGAGCAGTTCTTC; CDR3: CASSDIAGGQTYNEQFF
size: NA; V: TRBV9; D: NA; J: TRBJ2-3; DNA: TGTGCCAGCAGCGGACAGCAGGCTACGCAGTATTTT; CDR3: CASSGQQATQYF
size: NA; V: TRBV6-5; D: NA; J: TRBJ2-3; DNA: TGTGCCAGCAGTTCCGGCCCTAGCGAGAGTGCAGATACGCAGTATTTT; CDR3: CASSSGPSESADTQYF
size: NA; V: TRBV10-2; D: TRBD1; J: TRBJ1-1; DNA: TGCGCCAGCAGTGGGACAGGTGGAATCACTGAAGCTTTCTTT; CDR3: CASSGTGGITEAFF
size: NA; V: TRBV7-2; D: NA; J: TRBJ1-5; DNA: TGTGCCAGCAGCTTAGCGGGCAGCAGACAGCCCCAGCATTTT; CDR3: CASSLAGSRQPQHF
size: NA; V: TRBV4-1; D: NA; J: TRBJ2-7; DNA: TGCGCCAGCAGCCAAGGTACGGGGAACTCCTACGAGCAGTACTTC; CDR3: CASSQGTGNSYEQYF
size: NA; V: TRBV19; D: NA; J: TRBJ1-4; DNA: TGTGCCAGTAGTCCTACAGGGCGCGGTGAAAAACTGTTTTTT; CDR3: CASSPTGRGEKLFF
size: NA; V: TRBV6-5; D: TRBD1; J: TRBJ2-7; DNA: TGTGCCAGCAGGGGAATGGGGACAGGGTTCGACGAGCAGTACTTC; CDR3: CASRGMGTGFDEQYF
size: NA; V: TRBV27; D: NA; J: TRBJ1-6; DNA: TGTGCCAGCAGTTTAGAGAGCTCCTATAATTCACCCCTCCACTTT; CDR3: CASSLESSYNSPLHF
size: few; V: TRBV19; D: TRBD1; J: TRBJ1-1; DNA: TGTGCCAGTAGTATAGATCTACGGGGGACAGCTGAAGCTTTCTTT; CDR3: CASSIDLRGTAEAFF
size: few; V: TRBV4-1; D: TRBD1; J: TRBJ2-7; DNA: TGCGCCAGCAGCCAAGTGCTGGGACAGGGGTCCTCCTACGAGCAGTACTTC; CDR3: CASSQVLGQGSSYEQYF
size: NA; V: TRBV27; D: NA; J: TRBJ2-1; DNA: TGTGCCAGCAGTTTAGAGACTAGGGTCTACAATGAGCAGTTCTTC; CDR3: CASSLETRVYNEQFF
size: once; V: TRBV15; D: NA; J: TRBJ1-4; DNA: TGTGCCACCAGCAGAGTTTTCGGGTCCGGGTATGGGTTT; CDR3: CATSRVFGSGYGF
size: NA; V: TRBV5-1; D: NA; J: TRBJ1-4; DNA: TGCGCCAGCAGCTCAGGGTTCCTGAAGGAAAAACTGTTTTTT; CDR3: CASSSGFLKEKLFF
size: few; V: TRBV12-5; D: TRBD1; J: TRBJ2-1; DNA: TGTGCTAGTGGTTTGGGACAGGGTCTGGACAATGAGCAGTTCTTC; CDR3: CASGLGQGLDNEQFF